A single sample is the source of the 26 T cell receptor beta chains below, sequenced in a study of T cells in women clearing cervical HPV infection. Libraries were prepared by immunoSEQ multiplex PCR; TCRdb keeps only in-frame clonotypes and omits some of them. The table lists some 30,000 clones. The specimen sequenced was blood buffy coat. These receptors all stem from a woman between 18 and 70 years old with a cervical HPV16 infection that either progressed to CIN3+ or cleared (not recorded which).

Concerning this clone: The read gets to within 3 residues of the CDR3 end, and the germline J gene fills in the rest. This chain links TRBV5-1 with TRBJ2-2; 13 bases align to TRBD2. This CDR3 has 17 amino acids. The germline gives CDR1 SGHRS, CDR2 YFSETQ. Germline trimming cut 5 bases from V and 0 bases from J; bases unmatched to any gene: 4. This chain's CDR3 is CASRTSGRPSNTGELFF. Partial CDR3 DNA: TGCGCCAGCAGGACTAGCGGGAGGCCTTCGAACACCGGGGAG. The full variable domain, its missing parts supplied by reference TRBV5-1 and TRBJ2-2, is KAGVTQTPRYLIKTRGQQVTLSCSPISGHRSVSWYQQTPGQGLQFLFEYFSETQRNKGNFPGRFSGRQFSNSRSEMNVSTLELGDSALYLCASRTSGRPSNTGELFFGEGSRLTVL.

CDR3 bases read: TGTGCCAGCAGCTTGGACAGGGTCAGGGGC. Translation gives CASSLDRVRG. The complete CDR3 reads CASSLDRVRGYTF. The J gene is TRBJ1-2, the V gene TRBV5-4; weak D call: TRBD1 (6 bases). The read falls 3 residues short of the CDR3 end, and the missing part is taken from the germline J gene. CDR3 size: 13 residues. Per the germline V gene, CDR1 is SGHNT and CDR2 is YYREEE (reference sequence).

The sequenced part of the CDR3 DNA is TGTGCCAGCAGCAACCCCATGAAGGGTGTCTACGAG. Residues: CASSNPMKGVYE. The full-length CDR3 reads as CASSNPMKGVYEQYF. The chain recombines TRBV7-2 with TRBJ2-7; D ambiguous. The CDR3 end is not reached by the read, which stops 3 residues before it; the germline J gene fills it in. The V and J ends lost 5 bases and 3 bases respectively, with 17 bases between them. Germline V lookup: CDR1 SGHTA, CDR2 FQGNSA. The CDR3 has 15 amino acids.

Comment on this clone: The CDR3 goes on 3 residues after the read ends, and that part is filled in from the germline J gene. The V call is TRBV28, the J call TRBJ1-2; no reliable D call. The CDR3 spans 15 residues. Germline V gene sequence: CDR1 MDHEN, CDR2 SYDVKM. Trimming cost V 5 bases and J 3 bases, with 16 bases left between them. This CDR3 reads CASSQQRWSDYGYTF. The DNA read from the CDR3 is TGTGCCAGCAGTCAGCAGCGTTGGAGCGACTATGGC.

As regards this clone: The CDR3 end lies 3 residues beyond the end of the read and is filled in from the germline J gene. The chain combines TRBV5-6 with TRBJ1-5; 9 positions match TRBD1. The CDR3 totals 14 residues. J lost 4 bases, V lost 4 bases, and 3 bases had no gene match. Germline values: CDR1 SGHDT, CDR2 YYEEEE. The chain's CDR3 is CASSNDRGNQPQHF. Incomplete CDR3 DNA: TGTGCCAGCAGCAATGACAGGGGGAATCAGCCC.

Points on this clone: The sequence runs out 3 residues before the end of the CDR3; the remainder is reconstructed from the germline J gene. V usage is TRBV19 and J usage is TRBJ1-2; TRBD1 is a possible D gene (6 bases). The CDR3 totals 15 residues. Germline CDR1 is LNHDA and CDR2 is SQIVND (reference sequence). The part of the CDR3 DNA that was read is TGTGCCAGTAGTATGGAGGGGGACAACTCCTACGAC. It translates to CASSMEGDNSYD. The CDR3 in its entirety is CASSMEGDNSYDYTF.

In the case of this clone: The sequence runs out 3 residues before the end of the CDR3; the remainder is reconstructed from the germline J gene. The chain couples TRBV19 to TRBJ1-2; no clear D gene. The CDR3 is made up of 15 amino acids. Germline CDR1 and CDR2: LNHDA and SQIVND (reference sequence). CDR3 loop: CASSHSHRSPHDYTF. Incomplete CDR3 DNA: TGTGCCAGTAGTCATTCACACCGTAGCCCCCACGAC. Full variable domain (missing parts from reference TRBV19 and TRBJ1-2): DGGITQSPKYLFRKEGQNVTLSCEQNLNHDAMYWYRQDPGQGLRLIYYSQIVNDFQKGDIAEGYSVSREKKESFPLTVTSAQKNPTAFYLCASSHSHRSPHDYTFGSGTRLTVV.

About this clone itself: Sequencing ends 3 residues short of the CDR3 end; the germline J gene provides the rest. The chain joins TRBV11-2 to TRBJ1-2; maybe TRBD1 (5 bases). CDR1 and CDR2 (germline): SGHAT, FQNNGV. V gave up 9 bases and J gave up 2 bases, with 10 bases separating them. The CDR3 consists of 12 residues. The CDR3: CARQVPNYGYTF. The part of the CDR3 DNA that was read is TGTGCCAGACAGGTTCCCAACTATGGC.

Comments on this clone: The read falls 3 residues short of the CDR3 end, and the missing part is taken from the germline J gene. The chain joins TRBV7-9 to TRBJ2-5; tentatively, D is TRBD2 (5 bases). V dropped 5 bases and J dropped 5 bases, with 15 bases sitting between them. Germline loops: CDR1 SEHNR, CDR2 FQNEAQ (reference sequence). This CDR3 comprises 14 residues. CDR3 bases read: TGTGCCAGCAGCGCGGGCCCACCCCAGGAGACC. This encodes CASSAGPPQET. In full, the CDR3 reads CASSAGPPQETQYF.

Details on this clone: The CDR3 is cut off 3 residues early in the read; its end comes from the germline J gene. The J gene is TRBJ2-4, the V gene TRBV5-1; 9 bases are shared with TRBD1. This CDR3 contains 13 residues. The germline V gene has CDR1 SGHRS and CDR2 YFSETQ. V lost 4 bases to trimming and J lost 7 bases; unmatched junction nucleotides: 3. The DNA read from the CDR3 is TGCGCCAGCAGCCCCGGACAGGGGAACATT. Encoded protein: CASSPGQGNI. The whole CDR3 region reads CASSPGQGNIQYF.

CDR3 in amino acids: CASSLGGGSKNIQYF. The covered CDR3 bases are TGTGCCAGCAGCTTAGGGGGGGGGTCCAAAAACATT. The chain joins TRBV7-4 to TRBJ2-4, with TRBD2 matching over 7 bases. Read data end 3 residues before the CDR3 end; the end is taken from the germline J gene. The ends lost 1 base at V and 2 bases at J; junction bases unmatched: 2. This CDR3 comprises 15 residues. CDR1 SGHVT and CDR2 SQSDAQ come from the germline V gene. The full variable domain, in which reference TRBV7-4 and TRBJ2-4 provide the parts outside the CDR3, is GAGVSQSPRYKVAKRGRDVALRCDSISGHVTLYWYRQTLGQGSEVLTYSQSDAQRDKSGRPSGRFSAERPERSVSTLKIQRTEQGDSAVYLCASSLGGGSKNIQYFGAGTRLSVL.

CDR3 bases read: TGTGCCAGCAGCTTTTTCACAGCCTCCACCGGGGAG. The encoded protein is CASSFFTASTGE. The whole CDR3 sequence is CASSFFTASTGELFF. This chain connects TRBV7-9 to TRBJ2-2; no clear D. The read falls 3 residues short of the CDR3 end, and the missing part is taken from the germline J gene. The germline V and J ends were trimmed by 3 bases and 4 bases, with 12 bases remaining between them. CDR3 length equals 15 residues. Germline CDR1 SEHNR, CDR2 FQNEAQ (reference sequence).

A word on this clone: From the germline J gene comes the end of the CDR3, since the read stops 3 residues before it. The chain is built from TRBV7-2 and TRBJ1-1; D is uncertain. The V gene's germline CDR1 is SGHTA and CDR2 FQGNSA. Trimming removed 5 bases at V and 4 bases at J, with 14 bases between. The CDR3 consists of 14 residues. CDR3 sequence reads: CASSIDTITTEAFF. The part of the CDR3 DNA that was read is TGTGCCAGCAGCATTGACACAATAACCACTGAA.

Points on this clone: Read data end 3 residues before the CDR3 end; the end is taken from the germline J gene. The gene calls are TRBV2 and TRBJ2-3; 7 bases match TRBD1. Trimming took 6 bases from V and 2 from J; bases not matched to a gene: 8. CDR3 length: 15 amino acids. Germline V gives CDR1 SNHLY, CDR2 FYNNEI. The part of the CDR3 DNA that was read is TGTGCCAGCAGAAACCGGGACAGCCCCACAGATACG. As protein: CASRNRDSPTDT. The whole CDR3 protein is CASRNRDSPTDTQYF. The full variable domain, its missing parts supplied by reference TRBV2 and TRBJ2-3, is EPEVTQTPSHQVTQMGQEVILRCVPISNHLYFYWYRQILGQKVEFLVSFYNNEISEKSEIFDDQFSVERPDGSNFTLKIRSTKLEDSAMYFCASRNRDSPTDTQYFGPGTRLTVL.

CDR3 amino acids: CASSLWRGGSYNEQFF. The DNA read from the CDR3 is TGTGCCAGCAGTCTCTGGAGGGGGGGGTCCTACAATGAG. The J gene is TRBJ2-1, the V gene TRBV27, with D maybe TRBD2 (7 bases). The read stops 3 residues short of the end of the CDR3; the missing end is completed from the germline J gene. V shed 5 bases and J shed 1 base, with 15 bases lying between them. This CDR3 comprises 16 residues. Per germline, CDR1 MNHEY and CDR2 SMNVEV (reference sequence).

In regard to this clone: The read ends 3 residues shy of where the CDR3 ends; the end is completed using the germline J gene. The rearrangement links TRBV5-1 to TRBJ1-1, with TRBD1 matching over 10 bases. Germline loops: CDR1 SGHRS, CDR2 YFSETQ. This CDR3 has 15 amino acids. V lost 5 bases to trimming and J lost 6 bases; unmatched junction nucleotides: 10. The CDR3 sequence: CASSSSGTGESEAFF. The CDR3 bases that were read are TGCGCCAGCAGTTCCTCCGGGACAGGGGAGTCTGAA. The complete variable domain, with remaining parts taken from reference TRBV5-1 and TRBJ1-1, reads KAGVTQTPRYLIKTRGQQVTLSCSPISGHRSVSWYQQTPGQGLQFLFEYFSETQRNKGNFPGRFSGRQFSNSRSEMNVSTLELGDSALYLCASSSSGTGESEAFFGQGTRLTVV.

Of note for this clone: The sequence runs out 3 residues before the end of the CDR3; the remainder is reconstructed from the germline J gene. This chain uses TRBV7-9 with TRBJ1-2; the D is unclear. The CDR3 consists of 12 residues. The germline CDR1 and CDR2 sequences are SEHNR and FQNEAQ (reference sequence). V shed 5 bases and J shed 3 bases, with 7 bases lying between them. The CDR3 DNA, read in part, is TGTGCCAGCAGCCTGCAGGACTATGGC. It encodes CASSLQDYG. The full CDR3 is CASSLQDYGYTF. Filled out from reference TRBV7-9 and TRBJ1-2, the complete variable domain reads DTGVSQNPRHKITKRGQNVTFRCDPISEHNRLYWYRQTLGQGPEFLTYFQNEAQLEKSRLLSDRFSAERPKGSFSTLEIQRTEQGDSAMYLCASSLQDYGYTFGSGTRLTVV.

Note on this clone: The read ends 3 residues early relative to the CDR3; the germline J gene fills the gap. This sequence joins TRBV13 and TRBJ1-2; TRBD1 matches at 9 bases. There are 14 residues in the CDR3. V gave up 3 bases and J gave up 7 bases; unmatched junction bases: 6. CDR1 and CDR2 (germline): PRHDT, FYEKMQ (reference sequence). The covered CDR3 bases are TGTGCCAGCAGCTTCGGGACAGGGACGGCTGGC. Its protein is CASSFGTGTAG. The full CDR3 protein reads CASSFGTGTAGYTF.

On this clone itself: The read terminates 3 residues ahead of where the CDR3 ends, so the germline J gene completes it. The chain employs TRBV10-1 and TRBJ2-5; possible D gene TRBD2, 5 bases. V lost 2 bases and J lost 2, with 18 bases in between. CDR1 is WNHNN and CDR2 is SYGVQD in the germline V gene (reference sequence). The CDR3 is made up of 17 amino acids. The CDR3 loop reads CASSERRSGVFQETQYF. The part of the CDR3 DNA that was read is TGCGCCAGCAGTGAGAGGCGGTCCGGGGTGTTTCAAGAGACC.

A note on this clone: The read falls 3 residues short of the CDR3 end, and the missing part is taken from the germline J gene. V and J are TRBV28 and TRBJ2-1; 7 nucleotides line up with TRBD2. CDR1 and CDR2 from the germline V gene are MDHEN and SYDVKM. CDR3 length: 15 residues. With 6 bases clipped from V and 5 bases from J, the junction kept 10 bases outside the gene matches. Incomplete CDR3 DNA: TGTGCCAGCAGAAGACTAGCAGGAGCCAACAATGAG. This translates into CASRRLAGANNE. The entire CDR3 is CASRRLAGANNEQFF.

Here the CDR3 reads CASSGGGPQTDTQYF. CDR3 bases read: TGTGCCAGCAGTGGGGGCGGACCACAAACAGATACG. The chain couples TRBV2 to TRBJ2-3, with a possible D match to TRBD1 (5 bases). The sequenced fragment ends 3 residues before the CDR3 boundary, so the rest is inferred from the germline J gene. V was pared by 4 bases and J by 3 bases, with 14 bases between. CDR1 and CDR2 from the germline V gene are SNHLY and FYNNEI. CDR3 length: 15 amino acids.

As concerns this clone: The read ends 3 residues early relative to the CDR3; the germline J gene fills the gap. V usage is TRBV11-2 and J usage is TRBJ2-1, with a possible D match to TRBD1 (6 bases). The CDR3 has 15 amino acids. CDR1 and CDR2 (germline): SGHAT, FQNNGV. V lost 3 bases and J lost 4, with 13 bases in between. CDR3 in amino acids: CASSFGTGQYNEQFF. Incomplete CDR3 DNA: TGTGCCAGCAGCTTCGGGACGGGACAATACAATGAG.

With regard to this clone: Read coverage stops 3 residues before the CDR3 terminus; the germline J gene supplies the remainder. V is TRBV5-4 and J is TRBJ2-3, with D perhaps TRBD2 (7 bases). Trimming took 2 bases from V and 6 from J, leaving 16 bases between them. The V gene's germline CDR1 is SGHNT and CDR2 YYREEE (reference sequence). The CDR3 is 15 amino acids. Partial CDR3 DNA: TGTGCCAGCAGCTTACGGGGGGCCTCAGGGGATACG. Translated, it gives CASSLRGASGDT. In full, the CDR3 is CASSLRGASGDTQYF.

On this clone: The read falls 3 residues short of the CDR3 end, and the missing part is taken from the germline J gene. V is TRBV19 and J is TRBJ2-7, with TRBD1 matching over 7 bases. With V trimmed by 6 bases and J by 2 bases, 4 bases remained unmatched. Germline assignment: CDR1 LNHDA and CDR2 SQIVND (reference sequence). The CDR3 is made up of 13 amino acids. Incomplete CDR3 DNA: TGTGCCAGTAGCAACGGACAGGCCTACGAG. Encoded protein: CASSNGQAYE. The full CDR3 sequence reads CASSNGQAYEQYF.

Points on this clone: The missing CDR3 end, 3 residues past where the read stops, is filled in from the germline J gene. The sample has other DNA sequences that encode this CDR3 too. This sequence joins TRBV20-1 and TRBJ2-7, with D perhaps matching TRBD1 or TRBD2 (5 bases each). Germline V CDR1 and CDR2: DFQATT, SNEGSKA (reference sequence). CDR3 size: 11 residues. V gave up 3 bases and J gave up 4 bases, with 7 bases separating them. Incomplete CDR3 DNA: TGCAGTGCTAGGAGGGGTTACGAG. This translates into CSARRGYE. The entire CDR3 protein reads CSARRGYEQYF.

As regards this clone: At one of its ends the junction is not consistent with the germline gene, which may arise from a read error. The CDR3 end lies 3 residues beyond the end of the read and is filled in from the germline J gene. V and J are TRBV7-2 and TRBJ2-1; 11 bases line up with TRBD1. From germline, CDR1 is SGHTA and CDR2 FQGNSA. The CDR3 runs 15 residues. The DNA read from the CDR3 is TGTGCCAGTAGCTCCGGGACAGGGGGAAATCATGAG. Protein: CASSSGTGGNHE. In full, the CDR3 reads CASSSGTGGNHEQFF.